This T cell receptor (beta chain) was recovered during a study of CD8 T cells in Susac syndrome. General study points: The study's TCR sequencing and HLA analysis covered a relatively small number of individuals, and the study acknowledged this.

The multiple sclerosis controls comprised treatment-naive patients whose relapsing-remitting disease was stable or active. Purification of the CD8+ and CD4+ T cells relied on negative isolation, and TEMRA cells underwent FACS enrichment. When the RNA was reverse transcribed, random hexamers were used with an input of roughly 0.45 to 1 ug. Amplification of TCR beta CDR3 used immunoSEQ multiplex PCR across 54 Vbeta and 13 Jbeta. MiXCR, applied by TCRdb to the immunoSEQ multiplex PCR reads, yields one record per CDR3 protein. The table records 170,000 or so distinct CDR3 sequences, under 95% of them present only once. The table lists this clonotype with a count of one. The antigen remains undetermined. The CDR3 loop spans 13 amino acids. The germline V gene encodes CDR1 MNHNS and CDR2 SASEGT. V shed 3 bases and J shed 8 bases, with 13 bases lying between them.

The rearrangement joins TRBV6-1 to TRBJ1-2; D is unresolved. Sequencing was performed on CD4+ T cells from PBMCs. The receptor comes from a human donor with multiple sclerosis. CDR3 in amino acids: CASSEVPKVGYTF. The DNA for the CDR3 is TGTGCCAGCAGTGAGGTTCCGAAAGTGGGCTACACCTTC.